In this sample, the clone carrying this T cell receptor (beta chain) turned up many times. Its antigen is unknown. Alpha and beta constant-region primers primed reverse transcription of approximately 0.55 ug RNA. Alpha and beta chain libraries were made separately by chain-specific third strand synthesis with multiplexing indices. TCRdb redid the calling of the 5' RACE reads with MiXCR, one entry per CDR3 protein. In the table there are around 21,000 distinct CDR3 sequences, 7.5% to 9% of which are singletons. The sample originates from a study of HIV-infected patients and healthy controls. CDR3 size: 15 residues. V was clipped by 6 bases and J by 7 bases; unmatched bases: 8. Study-wide results and limits: Apparent post-therapy Gini recovery among HIV-infected patients was not reproduced with size-matched repertoires.

All unsorted peripheral T cells were captured because whole blood was used without fractionation. This clonotype originated in an adult in good health. The gene calls are TRBV12-3 or TRBV12-4 and TRBJ1-4, with 10 nucleotides matching TRBD1. Sequencing was carried out using blood. For the CDR3, the DNA is TGTGCCAGCAGCCGGACAGGGGGTCTTTTTGAAAAACTGTTTTTT. Protein sequence: CASSRTGGLFEKLFF.